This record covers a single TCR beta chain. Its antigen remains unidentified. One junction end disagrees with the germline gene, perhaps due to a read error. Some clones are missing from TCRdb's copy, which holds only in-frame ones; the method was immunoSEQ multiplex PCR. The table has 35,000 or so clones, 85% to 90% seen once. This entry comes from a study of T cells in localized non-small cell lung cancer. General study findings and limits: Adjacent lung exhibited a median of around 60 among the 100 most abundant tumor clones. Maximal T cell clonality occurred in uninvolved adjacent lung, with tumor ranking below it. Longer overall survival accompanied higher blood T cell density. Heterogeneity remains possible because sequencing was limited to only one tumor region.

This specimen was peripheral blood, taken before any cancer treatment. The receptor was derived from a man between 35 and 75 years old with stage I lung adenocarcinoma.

This chain's CDR3 is CASSLIQNTDTHYF. The CDR3 DNA follows: TGTGCCAGCAGCTTAATACAGAACACAGATACGCATTATTTT. The chain uses TRBV5-5 and TRBJ2-3; D is unclear. CDR1 is SGHKS and CDR2 is YYEKEE in the germline V gene (reference sequence). CDR3 length: 14 amino acids.